These 24 T cell receptor beta chains came from one sample sequenced in a study of blood T cell repertoires in COVID-19. Profiling relied on immunoSEQ multiplex PCR, and the TCRdb table lists in-frame clones only, not all of them. The repertoire has around 55,000 clones, about nine tenths of them found once; the top ten carry 6.2%. What was sequenced was peripheral blood. The source is a man aged 35 to 55 with acute or convalescent COVID-19.

A single count supports this clone. CDR3 coding DNA: TGTGCCAGCAGTGCTCCAAGACAGGAGAGCGAGACCCAGTACTTC. As protein: CASSAPRQESETQYF. The chain combines TRBV2 with TRBJ2-5, with D tentatively TRBD1 (6 bases). Germline V gives CDR1 SNHLY, CDR2 FYNNEI. V was cut by 4 bases and J by 5 bases, with 17 bases left in between. This CDR3 contains 15 residues.

J is TRBJ1-4 and V is TRBV7-8; possible D gene TRBD1, 6 bases. Germline CDR1 is SGHVS and CDR2 is FQNEAQ. V gave up 1 base and J gave up 10 bases, with 16 bases separating them. The CDR3 extends over 15 amino acids. DNA of the CDR3: TGTGCCAGCAGCTTAGTCCCAGGGCTAGGGGGAAAACTGTTTTTT. Its protein product is CASSLVPGLGGKLFF.

The chain joins TRBV3-1 (or the pseudogene TRBV3-2) to TRBJ2-2; a possible D gene is TRBD1 (6 bases). Germline V gene lookup returns CDR1 LGHDT and CDR2 YNNKEL (reference sequence). Trimming cost V 2 bases and J 5 bases, with 12 bases left between them. The CDR3 runs to 15 residues. The CDR3 DNA sequence: TGTGCCAGCAGCCAAAGAGGGGGATCTACCGGGGAGCTGTTTTTT. As protein: CASSQRGGSTGELFF.

This chain's CDR3 is CATQYSTGPYEQYF. The CDR3 DNA sequence: TGTGCCACCCAATACAGTACAGGTCCCTACGAGCAGTACTTC. The chain combines TRBV27 with TRBJ2-7; possibly TRBD1 for D (5 bases). V lost 10 bases and J lost 2, with 18 bases in between. This CDR3 is 14 amino acids long. Germline CDR1 and CDR2: MNHEY and SMNVEV (reference sequence).

This chain joins TRBV5-1 and TRBJ2-7, with D possibly matching TRBD2 (6 bases). This CDR3 contains 17 residues. The germline V and J ends were trimmed by 0 bases and 7 bases, with 23 bases remaining between them. Per germline, CDR1 SGHRS and CDR2 YFSETQ. The DNA of the CDR3 is TGCGCCAGCAGCTTGGAGTGGTCGCTAGCCCGGAGGGGAGAGCAGTACTTC. This encodes CASSLEWSLARRGEQYF.

The CDR3 bases are TGTGCCAGCAGCGTAGGACTAGATCACACTGAAGCTTTCTTT. Amino acid sequence: CASSVGLDHTEAFF. V gene TRBV9 combines with J gene TRBJ1-1; D gene uncertain. The CDR3 runs to 14 residues. Trimming stripped 0 bases from V and 3 bases from J, with 9 bases between. The V gene's germline CDR1 is SGDLS and CDR2 YYNGEE. Full variable domain (missing parts from reference TRBV9 and TRBJ1-1): DSGVTQTPKHLITATGQRVTLRCSPRSGDLSVYWYQQSLDQGLQFLIQYYNGEERAKGNILERFSAQQFPDLHSELNLSSLELGDSALYFCASSVGLDHTEAFFGQGTRLTVV.

The chain combines TRBV11-2 with TRBJ2-4; 8 bases are shared with TRBD1. The V gene's germline CDR1 is SGHAT and CDR2 FQNNGV. This CDR3 is 13 amino acids long. V shed 10 bases and J 1 base; nucleotides not matched to a gene: 3. CDR3 bases: TGTGCCACTTCAGGGGGCGCCAAAAACATTCAGTACTTC. It codes for CATSGGAKNIQYF.

This clone was observed a single time. V gene TRBV29-1 combines with J gene TRBJ1-1; D may be TRBD1 (6 bases). V was trimmed by 7 bases and J by 4 bases, leaving 16 bases between them. CDR1 is SQVTM, CDR2 ANQGSEA, per germline. The CDR3 covers 13 residues. The CDR3, as DNA: TGCAGCGCAAGGGACACTCAGAGCACTGAAGCTTTCTTT. It is translated as CSARDTQSTEAFF. Combining the CDR3 with reference TRBV29-1 and TRBJ1-1 gives the whole variable domain SAVISQKPSRDICQRGTSLTIQCQVDSQVTMMFWYRQQPGQSLTLIATANQGSEATYESGFVIDKFPISRPNLTFSTLTVSNMSPEDSSIYLCSARDTQSTEAFFGQGTRLTVV.

This chain joins TRBV3-1 (or the pseudogene TRBV3-2) and TRBJ2-3, with 10 bases identical to TRBD1. V was clipped by 3 bases and J by 8 bases; unmatched bases: 5. Germline-derived CDR1 and CDR2 are LGHDT and YNNKEL (reference sequence). The CDR3 contains 14 residues. The DNA of the CDR3 is TGTGCCAGCAGCCACCGGGACAGGGGTGGTACGCAGTATTTT. Its protein product is CASSHRDRGGTQYF.

The chain employs TRBV19 and TRBJ2-7; D is perhaps TRBD1 (6 bases). From germline, CDR1 is LNHDA and CDR2 SQIVND (reference sequence). The CDR3 is 14 amino acids. Deletions cut 6 bases from V and 6 bases from J, with 18 bases between. The CDR3 sequence is CASRATGFKGEQYF. Written as DNA, the CDR3 is TGTGCCAGTAGGGCCACAGGGTTCAAAGGCGAGCAGTACTTC.

The chain links TRBV11-3 to TRBJ1-5; D might be TRBD1 (6 bases). The V gene's germline CDR1 is SGHNT and CDR2 YENEEA. V was clipped by 5 bases and J by 5 bases, with 10 bases between them. The length of the CDR3 is 13 residues. The CDR3 DNA reads TGTGCCAGCAGCACCGACAGGTATCAGCCCCAGCATTTT. It codes for CASSTDRYQPQHF.

The chain uses TRBV19 and TRBJ1-1; D is perhaps TRBD1 (6 bases). This CDR3 contains 15 residues. Looked up from germline, CDR1 is LNHDA and CDR2 is SQIVND (reference sequence). Trimming shortened V by 4 bases and J by 2 bases, and 14 bases separated the two germline ends. CDR3 sequence reads: CASSNRDGGNTEAFF. The CDR3 nucleotides are TGTGCCAGTAGTAACAGGGATGGGGGAAACACTGAAGCTTTCTTT.

The chain carries TRBV10-1 and TRBJ1-1; D is possibly TRBD1 (6 bases). Germline V gives CDR1 WNHNN, CDR2 SYGVQD (reference sequence). V gave up 0 bases and J gave up 2 bases, with 10 bases separating them. This CDR3 comprises 15 residues. CDR3 nucleotides: TGCGCCAGCAGTGAGTCGGGCAGGGGTAACACTGAAGCTTTCTTT. Translated, it gives CASSESGRGNTEAFF.

The rearrangement joins TRBV6-5 to TRBJ2-1; 10 bases agree with TRBD2. The CDR3 spans 15 residues. V lost 7 bases to trimming and J lost 6 bases; unmatched junction nucleotides: 9. CDR1 MNHEY and CDR2 SVGAGI come from the germline V gene. The DNA for the CDR3 is TGTGCCAGCACGATCCGGACTAGCGGACCCAATGAGCAGTTCTTC. Its translation: CASTIRTSGPNEQFF.

J is TRBJ2-3 and V is TRBV18, with D perhaps matching TRBD2 (5 bases). The CDR3 runs to 14 residues. Deletions cut 2 bases from V and 4 bases from J, with 10 bases between. Germline V gives CDR1 KGHSH, CDR2 LQKENI. Written as DNA, the CDR3 is TGTGCCAGCTCACCAATCGAGGGTTCAGATACGCAGTATTTT. This encodes CASSPIEGSDTQYF.

The chain has TRBV9 and TRBJ2-2, with 11 bases matching TRBD2. Losses at the gene ends were 4 bases for V and 0 bases for J; bases not matched to a gene: 2. Looked up from germline, CDR1 is SGDLS and CDR2 is YYNGEE. This CDR3 region has 16 residues. The CDR3 DNA reads TGTGCCAGCAGCCCGGGACTAGCGGCGAACACCGGGGAGCTGTTTTTT. Protein product: CASSPGLAANTGELFF.

The gene calls are TRBV18 and TRBJ1-3, with no clear D. V was clipped by 0 bases and J by 0 bases, with 6 bases between them. This CDR3 contains 15 residues. CDR1 and CDR2 from the germline V gene are KGHSH and LQKENI. CDR3 sequence reads: CASSPPSLSGNTIYF. CDR3 bases: TGTGCCAGCTCACCACCGTCCCTCTCTGGAAACACCATATATTTT.

The V and J genes are TRBV11-3 and TRBJ2-5; no clear D. V lost 1 base and J 5 bases, leaving 5 bases between the germline ends. Germline-derived CDR1 and CDR2 are SGHNT and YENEEA. This CDR3 is built from 12 residues. The DNA for the CDR3 is TGTGCCAGCAGCTTAGTCCCGGAGACCCAGTACTTC. Residues: CASSLVPETQYF.

The gene calls are TRBV30 and TRBJ2-7; 8 bases match TRBD2. Germline lookup yields CDR1 GTSNPN and CDR2 SVGIG (reference sequence). This CDR3 has 14 amino acids. Unmatched junction bases numbered 13, after V lost 8 bases and J lost 4 bases. The CDR3 bases are TGTGCCAGATCTGGAGTAGCGGGAAGATACGAGCAGTACTTC. Protein: CARSGVAGRYEQYF.

This clone showed up just once. CDR3 in DNA: TGTGCCAGCAGCCGGGACAGGGGAGCCGGGGAGCTGTTTTTT. It yields the protein CASSRDRGAGELFF. The chain employs TRBV7-9 and TRBJ2-2; 10 positions match TRBD1. V was pared by 5 bases and J by 6 bases, with 3 bases of the junction left unmatched. This CDR3 is 14 amino acids long. Germline-derived CDR1 and CDR2 are SEHNR and FQNEAQ (reference sequence).

This clone has just one count. The V call is TRBV11-3, the J call TRBJ2-3, with 8 bases identical to TRBD2. CDR1 and CDR2 from the germline V gene are SGHNT and YENEEA. CDR3 length: 18 residues. V shed 2 bases, J shed 0 bases, and the junction held 10 bases outside the gene matches. CDR3 amino acids: CASSLSPFLAGSTDTQYF. The CDR3 DNA reads as TGTGCCAGCAGCTTATCCCCCTTCCTAGCGGGCAGCACAGATACGCAGTATTTT.

The chain employs TRBV5-1 and TRBJ1-3; the D is unclear. CDR1 and CDR2 (germline): SGHRS, YFSETQ. The CDR3 runs 15 residues. The ends were cut back, 4 bases at V and 2 bases at J, with 13 bases in the middle. CDR3 residues: CASSLAGTTGNTIYF. CDR3 DNA sequence: TGCGCCAGCAGCCTAGCGGGTACAACTGGAAACACCATATATTTT.

This chain uses TRBV7-2 with TRBJ1-4; TRBD1 matches at 8 bases. CDR1 SGHTA and CDR2 FQGNSA come from the germline V gene. After removal of 4 bases from V and 1 base from J, the junction contained 14 bases not matched to a gene. This CDR3 comprises 19 residues. The CDR3 DNA is TGTGCCAGCAGCTCTCCTCCCGGCAGGGGGCTTATAACTAATGAAAAACTGTTTTTT. It is translated as CASSSPPGRGLITNEKLFF.

V and J are TRBV30 and TRBJ2-3; D gene ambiguous. The CDR3 runs 11 residues. Trimming pared 1 base from V and 6 bases from J, leaving 5 bases between. Germline V CDR1 and CDR2: GTSNPN, SVGIG (reference sequence). The CDR3 DNA is TGTGCCTGGAGTGGCGGCGATACGCAGTATTTT. Protein sequence: CAWSGGDTQYF.